A single sample is the source of the 27 T cell receptor beta chains below, sequenced in a study of preoperative IRX-2 immunotherapy in early breast cancer (dated by TCRdb to the late 2010s). Reading the label with the study, this specimen's treatment or condition is: preoperative locoregional IRX-2 cytokine immunotherapy. The library was made by the immunoSEQ multiplex PCR assay. What TCRdb holds here is the immuneACCESS table cut down to in-frame rearrangements. Part of the clones is not present; checked against another copy, under half of the missing clones reflect an unresolved V gene, and the others are unexplained. The sample contains tens of thousands of clones, around 82% of them found a single time. The ten largest make up approximately 1.5% of the sample. The material was lymph node tissue, obtained after IRX-2 immunotherapy. These receptors all stem from a human donor with breast cancer.

The count of this clone is one. The V and J genes are TRBV28 and TRBJ1-3; perhaps TRBD1 as D (6 bases). V lost 5 bases to trimming and J lost 3 bases, with 20 bases between them. CDR1 MDHEN and CDR2 SYDVKM come from the germline V gene. This CDR3 is built from 17 residues. CDR3 bases: TGTGCCAGCAGTCAATCCTCGGGGGGGGCGTTTGGAAACACCATATATTTT. Residues: CASSQSSGGAFGNTIYF.

The chain joins TRBV4-1 to TRBJ2-1; possible D gene TRBD1, 5 bases. Germline V gene lookup returns CDR1 MGHRA and CDR2 YSYEKL. V lost 0 bases and J 6 bases, leaving 24 bases between the germline ends. CDR3 length equals 19 residues. The CDR3 reads CASSQDPPGPGVRSNEQFF. In DNA, the CDR3 is TGCGCCAGCAGCCAAGATCCCCCAGGGCCTGGAGTGCGAAGCAATGAGCAGTTCTTC.

This clone has a handful of counts. The chain uses TRBV28 and TRBJ2-3; weak D call: TRBD2 (5 bases). CDR1 is MDHEN, CDR2 SYDVKM, per germline. V shed 6 bases and J shed 8 bases, with 18 bases lying between them. There are 14 residues in the CDR3. The CDR3 nucleotides are TGTGCCAGCAGCTTCCCAAACCGGGATCTTACGCAGTATTTT. Translating it yields CASSFPNRDLTQYF.

The gene calls are TRBV19 and TRBJ1-1; D may be TRBD1 (5 bases). In germline, CDR1 is LNHDA, CDR2 SQIVND (reference sequence). The CDR3 sequence is 14 residues long. V dropped 3 bases and J dropped 4 bases, with 12 bases sitting between them. The CDR3 DNA is TGTGCCAGTAGTATGGGCAGGGCCGGCACTGAAGCTTTCTTT. Residues: CASSMGRAGTEAFF.

The chain has TRBV19 and TRBJ1-2; no reliable D call. Trimming removed 4 bases from V and 5 bases from J, with 8 bases in between. CDR3 length: 12 residues. The germline CDR1 and CDR2 sequences are LNHDA and SQIVND (reference sequence). The CDR3 protein is CASSNLNYGYTF. Here the CDR3 DNA reads TGTGCCAGTAGTAACCTTAATTATGGCTACACCTTC. Full variable domain (rest looked up from reference TRBV19 and TRBJ1-2): DGGITQSPKYLFRKEGQNVTLSCEQNLNHDAMYWYRQDPGQGLRLIYYSQIVNDFQKGDIAEGYSVSREKKESFPLTVTSAQKNPTAFYLCASSNLNYGYTFGSGTRLTVV.

This clone was detected only once. The gene calls are TRBV15 and TRBJ2-1; 8 positions match TRBD2. V lost 3 bases, J lost 4 bases, and 5 bases stayed unmatched. Per germline, CDR1 LNHNV and CDR2 YYDKDF (reference sequence). This CDR3 has 15 residues. The CDR3 reads CATSRSGGTYNEQFF. The DNA for the CDR3 is TGTGCCACCAGCAGGAGCGGGGGCACGTACAATGAGCAGTTCTTC.

This chain uses TRBV29-1 with TRBJ1-1; 10 bases are a match to TRBD1. The CDR3 contains 15 residues. Germline V gene lookup returns CDR1 SQVTM and CDR2 ANQGSEA. V shed 4 bases and J 0 bases; nucleotides not matched to a gene: 5. This CDR3 reads CSVGGQGGVNTEAFF. CDR3 in DNA: TGCAGCGTTGGAGGACAGGGGGGAGTGAACACTGAAGCTTTCTTT.

The CDR3 DNA reads TGCGCCAGCACCTTACTAGCGGGGGGTTCCTACGAGCAGTACTTC. Protein product: CASTLLAGGSYEQYF. The rearrangement uses TRBV5-1 and TRBJ2-7; 12 nucleotides align to TRBD2. V trimming: 6 bases; J trimming: 1 base; junction bases outside the gene matches: 5. Germline assignment: CDR1 SGHRS and CDR2 YFSETQ. This CDR3 is 15 amino acids long.

The chain is built from TRBV5-1 and TRBJ2-1; 9 bases match TRBD2. Unmatched junction bases numbered 12, after V lost 5 bases and J lost 9 bases. The CDR3 length is 15 residues. Per the germline V gene, CDR1 is SGHRS and CDR2 is YFSETQ. The DNA of the CDR3 is TGCGCCAGCAGAAGGGGGGCTAGCGGGGTCGGTGAGCAGTTCTTC. This encodes CASRRGASGVGEQFF. Variable domain in full (rest from reference TRBV5-1 and TRBJ2-1): KAGVTQTPRYLIKTRGQQVTLSCSPISGHRSVSWYQQTPGQGLQFLFEYFSETQRNKGNFPGRFSGRQFSNSRSEMNVSTLELGDSALYLCASRRGASGVGEQFFGPGTRLTVL.

The J gene is TRBJ1-5, the V gene TRBV11-3, with 9 positions matching TRBD1. The CDR3 loop spans 15 amino acids. The germline CDR1 and CDR2 sequences are SGHNT and YENEEA. Unmatched junction bases numbered 9, after V lost 5 bases and J lost 7 bases. The CDR3 coding sequence is TGTGCCAGCAGCGGCCACGGACAGGGGTTCCAGCCCCAGCATTTT. It encodes CASSGHGQGFQPQHF.

The chain uses TRBV5-1 and TRBJ2-1; tentative D call: TRBD2 (6 bases). The CDR3 sequence is 16 residues long. Trimming stripped 2 bases from V and 8 bases from J, with 20 bases between. The germline CDR1 and CDR2 sequences are SGHRS and YFSETQ. As DNA, the CDR3 is TGCGCCAGCAGCTTTTCCGGGACTTACCCCATCGATGAGCAGTTCTTC. This translates into CASSFSGTYPIDEQFF.

The chain joins TRBV30 to TRBJ1-6; 7 positions agree with TRBD1. Germline CDR1 and CDR2: GTSNPN and SVGIG (reference sequence). The J segment lost 6 bases and the V segment lost 8 bases, leaving 10 bases of the junction unmatched. This CDR3 has 14 residues. CDR3 coding DNA: TGTGCCGGTGGAAGGGGGCGGGTTAATTCACCCCTCCACTTT. It translates to CAGGRGRVNSPLHF.

This rearrangement joins TRBV6-8 to TRBJ1-4; D is perhaps TRBD1 (6 bases). V lost 6 bases and J 2 bases, leaving 16 bases between the germline ends. The CDR3 is 16 residues long. Germline V lookup: CDR1 MNHGY, CDR2 SAAAGT. The CDR3 is CASRAPGARTNEKLFF. The DNA for the CDR3 is TGTGCCAGCAGAGCGCCGGGGGCTCGGACTAATGAAAAACTGTTTTTT.

This clone was counted once. This rearrangement joins TRBV23-1 to TRBJ2-5; TRBD2 matches 8 bases. TRBV23-1 is given ORF status, its function remaining uncertain. V gave up 6 bases and J gave up 2 bases; unmatched junction bases: 8. This CDR3 has 15 residues. This CDR3 reads CASSQALAGQETQYF. In DNA, the CDR3 is TGCGCCAGCAGCCAAGCATTAGCGGGGCAAGAGACCCAGTACTTC.

The chain couples TRBV6-8 to TRBJ1-2; D might be TRBD1 (6 bases). V was cut by 2 bases and J by 0 bases, with 13 bases left in between. Germline CDR1 MNHGY, CDR2 SAAAGT. The CDR3 is 16 residues long. Written as DNA, the CDR3 is TGTGCCAGCAGTTACGGCTGGGACATTACTAACTATGGCTACACCTTC. This translates into CASSYGWDITNYGYTF.

Here the CDR3 reads CASSSLYTEAFF. CDR3 bases: TGTGCCAGCAGTTCCCTTTACACTGAAGCTTTCTTT. The rearrangement joins TRBV6-8 to TRBJ1-1; no clear D gene. V shed 4 bases and J shed 3 bases, with 6 bases lying between them. Germline assignment: CDR1 MNHGY and CDR2 SAAAGT. The CDR3 totals 12 residues.

The chain is built from TRBV10-1 and TRBJ2-5; D unresolved. Trimming removed 7 bases at V and 2 bases at J, with 5 bases between. CDR1 is WNHNN, CDR2 SYGVQD, per germline (reference sequence). The CDR3 runs 11 residues. Written as DNA, the CDR3 is TGCGCCAGCACAATTCAAGAGACCCAGTACTTC. It specifies CASTIQETQYF.

Of note for this clone: The junction departs from the called germline gene at one end, perhaps through a read error. The CDR3 nucleotides read TGCACCAGCAGCTTGGGCAGCGGGGGGGCCTCTGGCGAGCAGTACTTC. It specifies CTSSLGSGGASGEQYF. This rearrangement joins TRBV5-1 to TRBJ2-7, with TRBD2 identical over 10 bases. CDR1 is SGHRS and CDR2 is YFSETQ in the germline V gene. The CDR3 contains 16 residues.

About this clone itself: Germline and junction disagree at one end, which may indicate a read error. This chain uses TRBV7-6 with TRBJ2-5; D possibly matches TRBD1 or TRBD2 (7 bases each). There are 16 residues in the CDR3. Per germline, CDR1 SGHVS and CDR2 FNYEAQ. In DNA, the CDR3 is TGTGCTAGCAGCTTAGAGGGCAGGGGGGGAGCGGAGACCCAGTACTTC. Amino acids: CASSLEGRGGAETQYF.

The chain combines TRBV6-8 with TRBJ1-1; TRBD1 agrees at 8 bases. In germline, CDR1 is MNHGY, CDR2 SAAAGT. The CDR3 runs to 15 residues. The ends lost 10 bases at V and 3 bases at J; junction bases unmatched: 13. The CDR3 here is CAIRDKTGVDTEAFF. The CDR3, as DNA: TGTGCCATCAGGGACAAGACAGGGGTTGACACTGAAGCTTTCTTT.

The chain has TRBV6-8 and TRBJ1-1; D not certain. Trimming stripped 6 bases from V and 3 bases from J, with 14 bases between. The length of the CDR3 is 14 residues. CDR1 MNHGY and CDR2 SAAAGT come from the germline V gene. CDR3 sequence: CASSPYDTDTEAFF. The CDR3 DNA follows: TGTGCCAGCAGCCCATACGACACGGACACTGAAGCTTTCTTT.

Written as DNA, the CDR3 is TGTGCCAGCAGTTTATTGGACAGTTTCCACGAGCAGTACTTC. Protein: CASSLLDSFHEQYF. The chain is built from TRBV28 and TRBJ2-7, with a tentative D call TRBD1 (6 bases). This CDR3 is 14 amino acids long. The germline CDR1 and CDR2 sequences are MDHEN and SYDVKM. Between the trimmed V and J ends, which lost 1 base and 5 bases, there was a span of 12 bases.

The DNA of the CDR3 is TGTGCCAGTAGTAAAGGAACCGGGCGCTCTGGAAACACCATATATTTT. This translates into CASSKGTGRSGNTIYF. V is TRBV19 and J is TRBJ1-3; D is uncertain. Germline lookup yields CDR1 LNHDA and CDR2 SQIVND (reference sequence). CDR3 length: 16 amino acids. With 4 bases removed from V and 0 bases from J, the gap between germline ends came to 13 bases.

The V and J genes are TRBV29-1 and TRBJ1-2; 7 nucleotides agree with TRBD1. Germline lookup yields CDR1 SQVTM and CDR2 ANQGSEA. The CDR3 sequence is 15 residues long. After removal of 4 bases from V and 4 bases from J, the junction contained 12 bases not matched to a gene. DNA for the CDR3: TGCAGCGTTGGGAGGGGAGGGGGCGAACCCTATGGCTACACCTTC. It codes for CSVGRGGGEPYGYTF.

This chain joins TRBV11-3 and TRBJ2-6; D ambiguous. Trimming cost V 2 bases and J 4 bases, with 12 bases left between them. From germline, CDR1 is SGHNT and CDR2 YENEEA. This CDR3 spans 16 amino acids. The CDR3 sequence: CASSLFARGGANVLTF. The CDR3 bases are TGTGCCAGCAGCTTATTTGCACGAGGAGGGGCCAACGTCCTGACTTTC.

V usage is TRBV5-1 and J usage is TRBJ2-6; D call uncertain. This CDR3 is 14 amino acids long. Trimming removed 0 bases from V and 4 bases from J, with 5 bases in between. The germline V gene has CDR1 SGHRS and CDR2 YFSETQ. CDR3 protein: CASSLVPGANVLTF. For the CDR3, the DNA is TGCGCCAGCAGCTTGGTACCGGGGGCCAACGTCCTGACTTTC.

The chain uses TRBV14 and TRBJ2-2; D is possibly TRBD1 (5 bases). Trimming removed 0 bases from V and 3 bases from J, with 14 bases in between. The CDR3 contains 17 residues. Germline loops: CDR1 SGHDN, CDR2 FVKESK. CDR3 region: CASSQDRLGVDTGELFF. The CDR3 DNA sequence: TGTGCCAGCAGCCAAGATCGTTTAGGGGTCGACACCGGGGAGCTGTTTTTT.